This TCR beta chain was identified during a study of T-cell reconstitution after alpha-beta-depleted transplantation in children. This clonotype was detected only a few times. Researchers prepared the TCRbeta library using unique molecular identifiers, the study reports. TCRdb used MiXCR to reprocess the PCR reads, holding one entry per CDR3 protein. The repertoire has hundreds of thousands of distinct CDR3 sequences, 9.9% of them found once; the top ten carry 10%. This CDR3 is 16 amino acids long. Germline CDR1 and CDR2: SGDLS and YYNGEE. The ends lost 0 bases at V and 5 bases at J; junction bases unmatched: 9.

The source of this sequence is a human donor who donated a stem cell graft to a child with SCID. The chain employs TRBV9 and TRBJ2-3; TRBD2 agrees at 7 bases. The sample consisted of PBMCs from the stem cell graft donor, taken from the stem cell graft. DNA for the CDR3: TGTGCCAGCAGCGTAGGATCCAGCGGGGCTGTAGATACGCAGTATTTT. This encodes CASSVGSSGAVDTQYF.